This T cell receptor (beta chain) emerged from a study of identical twins. Germline lookup yields CDR1 DFQATT and CDR2 SNEGSKA (reference sequence). The CDR3 extends over 14 amino acids. Trimming shortened V by 1 base and J by 5 bases, and 14 bases separated the two germline ends. TCRdb redid the calling of the 5' RACE reads with MiXCR, one entry per CDR3 protein. The table lists fewer than 350,000 distinct CDR3 sequences, roughly 8.6% of them singletons, with around 2.1% in the top ten. These records were also assigned to another study, of yellow fever vaccine responses in identical twins.

What was sequenced was memory (CD45RO+) T cells sorted from blood. This rearrangement joins TRBV20-1 to TRBJ2-5, with a possible D match to TRBD2 (7 bases). This TCR came from a woman under 30 in good health. The CDR3 DNA follows: TGCAGTGCTAGAGTTGGGGGGGCGTCGGAGACCCAGTACTTC. It is translated as CSARVGGASETQYF.